The next 24 T cell receptor beta chains were all read from a single sample in a study of T-cell reconstitution after alpha-beta-depleted transplantation in children. Unique molecular identifiers were incorporated during preparation of the TCRbeta library. TCRdb reprocessed the PCR reads via MiXCR and lists one record per CDR3 protein. The sample records 250,000 to 300,000 distinct CDR3 sequences, 9.9% being singletons. The sample consisted of PBMCs from the stem cell graft donor, taken from the stem cell graft. These receptors came from a human donor who donated a stem cell graft to a child with SCID.

On this clonotype: A much larger clone lies one base from this, so it may be a read error. The chain has TRBV5-1 and TRBJ2-1; possibly TRBD2 for D (5 bases). V lost 0 bases and J lost 1, with 23 bases in between. CDR1 SGHRS and CDR2 YFSETQ come from the germline V gene. The CDR3 totals 20 residues. The chain's CDR3 is CASSLEDPAVAPRSYNEQFF. In nucleotides, the CDR3 is TGCGCCAGCAGCTTGGAGGATCCAGCGGTGGCTCCGAGGTCCTACAATGAGCAGTTCTTC. The variable domain in full, with the rest retrieved from reference TRBV5-1 and TRBJ2-1, is KAGVTQTPRYLIKTRGQQVTLSCSPISGHRSVSWYQQTPGQGLQFLFEYFSETQRNKGNFPGRFSGRQFSNSRSEMNVSTLELGDSALYLCASSLEDPAVAPRSYNEQFFGPGTRLTVL.

In its sample, this clonotype was seen a few times. V usage is TRBV5-1 and J usage is TRBJ1-1; D gene ambiguous. Germline loops: CDR1 SGHRS, CDR2 YFSETQ. V was clipped by 0 bases and J by 4 bases, with 10 bases between them. The CDR3 length is 14 residues. The CDR3 protein is CASSLAREITEAFF. The CDR3 DNA sequence: TGCGCCAGCAGCTTGGCTAGGGAGATCACTGAAGCTTTCTTT.

This clonotype came up many times. The chain combines TRBV7-2 with TRBJ2-5; tentative D call: TRBD2 (6 bases). CDR1 and CDR2 (germline): SGHTA, FQGNSA. The CDR3 sequence is 14 residues long. Trimming removed 2 bases at V and 5 bases at J, with 12 bases between. CDR3 bases: TGTGCCAGCAGCTTAACAGCGGGTATGGAGACCCAGTACTTC. Its protein is CASSLTAGMETQYF.

This clonotype was counted between two and nine times. The chain employs TRBV20-1 and TRBJ2-5; D remains ambiguous. Trimming removed 6 bases at V and 5 bases at J, with 16 bases between. This CDR3 is built from 13 residues. Germline assignment: CDR1 DFQATT and CDR2 SNEGSKA (reference sequence). The CDR3 is CSAFNMLLETQYF. The CDR3 DNA sequence: TGCAGTGCCTTTAATATGCTACTGGAGACCCAGTACTTC.

Of note for this clonotype: It may be a read error: a sequence one base away is much more abundant. The rearrangement links TRBV20-1 to TRBJ2-1; D is uncertain. This CDR3 spans 16 amino acids. Between the trimmed V and J ends, which lost 0 bases and 0 bases, there was a span of 12 bases. CDR1 and CDR2 (germline): DFQATT, SNEGSKA (reference sequence). The CDR3 coding sequence is TGCAGTGCTAGAGATTCCCAACATAACTCCTACAATGAGCAGTTCTTC. This encodes CSARDSQHNSYNEQFF.

This clonotype came up many times. The chain has TRBV18 and TRBJ1-1, with D unresolved. The CDR3 is 13 amino acids. Trimming took off 6 bases at V and 3 bases at J, with 11 bases between the two ends. Germline values: CDR1 KGHSH, CDR2 LQKENI. CDR3 in amino acids: CASSGSGYTEAFF. Here the CDR3 DNA reads TGTGCCAGCTCGGGCAGTGGGTACACTGAAGCTTTCTTT.

This clonotype was seen a few times. This chain joins TRBV5-6 and TRBJ2-5; perhaps TRBD1 as D (5 bases). The CDR3 is made up of 14 amino acids. CDR1 and CDR2 (germline): SGHDT, YYEEEE. V dropped 2 bases and J dropped 0 bases, with 8 bases sitting between them. The CDR3 protein is CASSFPTDQETQYF. DNA for the CDR3: TGTGCCAGCAGCTTCCCGACAGACCAAGAGACCCAGTACTTC.

The chain carries TRBV7-2 and TRBJ2-7, with TRBD1 as a possible D gene (5 bases). The CDR3 has 15 residues. Germline V gene data show CDR1 as SGHTA and CDR2 as FQGNSA. V gave up 2 bases and J gave up 2 bases, with 13 bases separating them. As DNA, the CDR3 is TGTGCCAGCAGCTTAAATAACAGGACCCCCTACGAGCAGTACTTC. Its translation is CASSLNNRTPYEQYF.

This clonotype was observed a handful of times. The chain is built from TRBV5-1 and TRBJ1-3; D remains unclear. V was cut by 1 base and J by 0 bases, with 8 bases left in between. The CDR3 loop spans 15 amino acids. Germline V gene lookup returns CDR1 SGHRS and CDR2 YFSETQ. DNA for the CDR3: TGCGCCAGCAGCTTGATGAGCGACTCTGGAAACACCATATATTTT. Translating gives CASSLMSDSGNTIYF.

This clonotype was counted between two and nine times. This chain joins TRBV4-2 and TRBJ2-3; D gene unclear. Germline values: CDR1 LGHNA, CDR2 YNFKEQ. V lost 4 bases to trimming and J lost 0 bases, with 8 bases between them. The CDR3 runs to 14 residues. The CDR3 DNA reads as TGTGCCAGCAGCCGAGAACCTAGCACAGATACGCAGTATTTT. This sequence encodes CASSREPSTDTQYF.

The chain joins TRBV7-3 to TRBJ1-1, with D tentatively TRBD1 (5 bases). The CDR3 extends over 15 amino acids. Between the trimmed V and J ends, which lost 5 bases and 0 bases, there was a span of 13 bases. CDR1 is SGHTA, CDR2 FQGTGA, per germline. The CDR3 loop reads CASSPAGVLNTEAFF. CDR3 in DNA: TGTGCCAGCAGCCCCGCGGGGGTTCTGAACACTGAAGCTTTCTTT.

V usage is TRBV7-3 and J usage is TRBJ2-3, with D possibly matching TRBD2 (7 bases). V lost 1 base, J lost 9 bases, and 11 bases lay in between. CDR3 length equals 13 residues. The germline V gene has CDR1 SGHTA and CDR2 FQGTGA. This CDR3 is CASSLNPGGTQYF. Written as DNA, the CDR3 is TGTGCCAGCAGCTTAAACCCGGGGGGCACGCAGTATTTT.

A few counts support this clonotype. The chain couples TRBV20-1 to TRBJ2-3, with TRBD1 matching over 9 bases. CDR1 is DFQATT, CDR2 SNEGSKA, per germline (reference sequence). The CDR3 length is 15 residues. Trimming at V came to 6 bases and at J to 7 bases, leaving 14 bases not matched to a gene. The CDR3 sequence is CSARALDRGRNTQYF. Here the CDR3 DNA reads TGCAGTGCCCGTGCCTTGGACAGGGGCCGGAATACGCAGTATTTT.

The rearrangement joins TRBV27 to TRBJ2-7; D gene ambiguous. The V gene lost 5 bases and the J gene lost 3 bases, with 20 bases spanning the gap. CDR3 size: 16 residues. CDR1 is MNHEY and CDR2 is SMNVEV in the germline V gene (reference sequence). This chain's CDR3 is CASSAQPPDQNYEQYF. The CDR3 coding sequence is TGTGCCAGCAGTGCACAACCCCCCGATCAGAACTACGAGCAGTACTTC.

This clonotype has only a few counts. The CDR3 coding sequence is TGTGCCAGCAGTTACCCGGAACGTACGCAGTATTTT. Translating it yields CASSYPERTQYF. The chain recombines TRBV6-2 or TRBV6-3 with TRBJ2-3; D is ambiguous. The V end was cut by 2 bases, the J end by 8 bases, with 8 bases between. Germline V lookup: CDR1 MNHEY, CDR2 SVGEGT. This CDR3 spans 12 amino acids.

The chain links TRBV3-1 to TRBJ1-6; D is uncertain. The CDR3 loop spans 14 amino acids. V was trimmed by 8 bases and J by 9 bases, leaving 17 bases between them. Germline CDR1 reads LGHDT; CDR2 reads YNNKEL (reference sequence). The CDR3 protein is CASGYGQEFSPLHF. The CDR3 DNA is TGTGCCAGCGGGTATGGGCAGGAATTTTCACCCCTCCACTTT. Variable domain in full (rest from reference TRBV3-1 and TRBJ1-6): DTAVSQTPKYLVTQMGNDKSIKCEQNLGHDTMYWYKQDSKKFLKIMFSYNNKELIINETVPNRFSPKSPDKAHLNLHINSLELGDSAVYFCASGYGQEFSPLHFGNGTRLTVT.

This clonotype was observed a handful of times. One end of the junction fails to match germline, which may point to a read error. The chain combines TRBV7-7 with TRBJ2-2; D gene uncertain. This CDR3 region has 14 residues. Germline CDR1 reads SSHAT; CDR2 reads FNYEAQ (reference sequence). The CDR3 DNA reads TGTGCTAGCAGCTTAGGTGGTACCGTCGGGGAGCTGTTTTTT. It is translated as CASSLGGTVGELFF.

This clonotype was seen only a few times. The chain combines TRBV2 with TRBJ1-1, with D maybe TRBD1 (5 bases). V was pared by 4 bases and J by 1 base, with 13 bases between. This CDR3 contains 15 residues. Germline assignment: CDR1 SNHLY and CDR2 FYNNEI. The DNA for the CDR3 is TGTGCCAGCAGTGGCGACAGCTACGAGAACACTGAAGCTTTCTTT. Protein: CASSGDSYENTEAFF.

This CDR3 reads CASADLTRKNTGELFF. The DNA for the CDR3 is TGCGCCAGCGCCGATCTCACGAGAAAGAACACCGGGGAGCTGTTTTTT. The rearrangement uses TRBV5-1 and TRBJ2-2, with no clear D. Trimming left V 7 bases short and J 1 base short, with 17 bases between. CDR3 length equals 16 residues. Looked up from germline, CDR1 is SGHRS and CDR2 is YFSETQ.

This chain joins TRBV18 and TRBJ2-7, with unresolved D. Trimming took 1 base from V and 0 from J, leaving 10 bases between them. The CDR3 is 15 residues long. The germline V gene encodes CDR1 KGHSH and CDR2 LQKENI. In nucleotides, the CDR3 is TGTGCCAGCTCACCACGAAACAGAAACTCCTACGAGCAGTACTTC. Translated: CASSPRNRNSYEQYF.

This clonotype was found a few times. The rearrangement uses TRBV11-3 and TRBJ2-2, with D unresolved. This CDR3 spans 14 amino acids. Germline CDR1 reads SGHNT; CDR2 reads YENEEA. V was cut by 0 bases and J by 5 bases, with 7 bases left in between. The CDR3 here is CASSLDIATGELFF. CDR3 sequence (DNA): TGTGCCAGCAGCTTAGATATCGCGACCGGGGAGCTGTTTTTT. Drawing the rest from reference TRBV11-3 and TRBJ2-2, the complete variable domain is EAGVVQSPRYKIIEKKQPVAFWCNPISGHNTLYWYLQNLGQGPELLIRYENEEAVDDSQLPKDRFSAERLKGVDSTLKIQPAELGDSAVYLCASSLDIATGELFFGEGSRLTVL.

There are a few counts of this clonotype. The V call is TRBV7-2, the J call TRBJ2-7; 9 nucleotides line up with TRBD1. Looked up from germline, CDR1 is SGHTA and CDR2 is FQGNSA. V gave up 6 bases and J gave up 0 bases; unmatched junction bases: 6. The CDR3 is 15 amino acids. Here the CDR3 DNA reads TGTGCCAGCAGTTACCCGGGACAGGGCTCCTACGAGCAGTACTTC. Translation gives CASSYPGQGSYEQYF. Variable domain in full (rest from reference TRBV7-2 and TRBJ2-7): GAGVSQSPSNKVTEKGKDVELRCDPISGHTALYWYRQSLGQGLEFLIYFQGNSAPDKSGLPSDRFSAERTGGSVSTLTIQRTQQEDSAVYLCASSYPGQGSYEQYFGPGTRLTVT.

V gene TRBV18 combines with J gene TRBJ1-3, with 7 bases aligning to TRBD1. From germline, CDR1 is KGHSH and CDR2 LQKENI. V lost 4 bases to trimming and J lost 0 bases; unmatched junction nucleotides: 9. The CDR3 runs to 17 residues. CDR3 in DNA: TGTGCCAGCTCACAGTCCCGACAGGGCTTCTCTGGAAACACCATATATTTT. This gives the protein CASSQSRQGFSGNTIYF.

This clonotype was found many times. The chain employs TRBV7-9 and TRBJ2-7; no clear D gene. Per germline, CDR1 SEHNR and CDR2 FQNEAQ (reference sequence). The CDR3 covers 11 residues. V was trimmed by 8 bases and J by 2 bases, leaving 7 bases between them. CDR3 amino acids: CASGITYEQYF. The CDR3 nucleotides read TGTGCCAGCGGCATTACCTACGAGCAGTACTTC.